This record looks at one T cell receptor (beta chain) sequence and its context. Its antigen is undetermined. Libraries were prepared by immunoSEQ multiplex PCR; TCRdb keeps only in-frame clonotypes and omits some of them. This repertoire shows about 98,000 clones, 90% to 95% found once; its top ten account for about 0.27%. The CDR3 runs to 14 residues. With 1 base removed from V and 1 base from J, the gap between germline ends came to 8 bases. The germline gives CDR1 SGHNT, CDR2 YYREEE (reference sequence). This record belongs to a study of OX40 agonist ivuxolimab in advanced cancers. Study-level results: Specificity for antigen went undetermined in the expanded peripheral T cells.

The sample was CD4+ or CD8+ T cells sorted from blood, taken in a trial of the OX40 agonist ivuxolimab. The TCR sequence derives from an adult with an advanced solid tumor such as melanoma, head and neck, liver or kidney cancer. The chain carries TRBV5-4 and TRBJ1-1; D is ambiguous. The CDR3 DNA is TGTGCCAGCAGCTTGCCAGGCAAGAACACTGAAGCTTTCTTT. Protein: CASSLPGKNTEAFF.